The entry below describes one TCR beta chain. Clones were sequenced by immunoSEQ multiplex PCR, and TCRdb holds only the in-frame ones, with some missing. The sample lists about 140,000 clones; more than 85% were seen once. The germline V gene has CDR1 MNHEY and CDR2 SMNVEV (reference sequence). Trimming pared 2 bases from V and 2 bases from J, leaving 8 bases between. The CDR3 is made up of 14 amino acids. The data are from a study of blood T cell repertoires in COVID-19. Overall study context: Material from acute and convalescent COVID-19 was sourced from the United States, Italy and Spain. T cells, B-cell-depleted T cells, or PBMCs provided the cDNA or gDNA that served as material.

The J gene is TRBJ2-3, the V gene TRBV27; no clear D. The clonotype originates from a human donor in a cohort sampled during active COVID-19. What was sequenced was peripheral blood. This CDR3 is CASSLASSTDTQYF. For the CDR3, the DNA is TGTGCCAGCAGTTTAGCGTCCTCCACAGATACGCAGTATTTT.